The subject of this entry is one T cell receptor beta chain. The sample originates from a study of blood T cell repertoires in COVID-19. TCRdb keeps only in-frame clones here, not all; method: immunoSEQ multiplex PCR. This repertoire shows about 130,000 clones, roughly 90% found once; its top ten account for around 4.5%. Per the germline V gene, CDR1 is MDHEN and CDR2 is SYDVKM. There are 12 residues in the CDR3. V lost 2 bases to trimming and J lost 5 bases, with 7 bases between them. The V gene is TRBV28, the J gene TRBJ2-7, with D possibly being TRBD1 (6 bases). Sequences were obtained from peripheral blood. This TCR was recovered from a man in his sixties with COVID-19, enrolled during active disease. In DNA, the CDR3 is TGTGCCAGCAGTTTAAAGGGGGACGAGCAGTACTTC. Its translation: CASSLKGDEQYF.